This T cell receptor beta chain was retrieved from a study of response to subunit inactivated influenza vaccine. The CDR3 runs 15 residues. V shed 3 bases, J shed 3 bases, and the junction held 2 bases outside the gene matches. Germline V CDR1 and CDR2: SGHRS, YFSETQ. General observations from the study: The authors suggested that every seasonal influenza vaccination recruits few new T cells.

This clonotype was recorded a few times. The antigen is undetermined. One entry per CDR3 protein results from TCRdb running MiXCR on the RT-PCR reads. The sample gives around 750,000 distinct CDR3 sequences, less than 25% of which show up once; roughly 10% is in the top ten. The sequenced sample was PBMCs from blood, obtained 5 to 6 days after vaccination. This TCR came from a man in his fifties or sixties who received an inactivated influenza vaccine. This chain joins TRBV5-1 and TRBJ2-5; TRBD2 agrees at 13 bases. CDR3 loop: CASSWTSGSKETQYF. Here the CDR3 DNA reads TGCGCCAGCAGCTGGACTAGCGGGAGTAAAGAGACCCAGTACTTC.